These 14 T cell receptor beta chains originate from one sample sequenced in a study of cytomegalovirus exposure and HLA in healthy donors. The PCR contained 60 Vbeta and 13 Jbeta primers. Generated by immunoSEQ multiplex PCR, the TCRdb table keeps only in-frame clones and is missing some. Of some 170,000 clones in the sample, roughly 79% were seen once. The specimen sequenced was PBMCs. Receptors were obtained from a woman between 45 and 60 years old in good health and CMV-seronegative.

DNA of the CDR3: TGTGCCAGTAGTATAGCGGCGGGGATCACAGATACGCAGTATTTT. It translates to CASSIAAGITDTQYF. The rearrangement links TRBV19 to TRBJ2-3; possible D gene TRBD2, 6 bases. This CDR3 has 15 amino acids. CDR1 and CDR2 from the germline V gene are LNHDA and SQIVND (reference sequence). The V end was cut by 1 base, the J end by 2 bases, with 10 bases between.

V is TRBV19 and J is TRBJ1-1; 8 positions agree with TRBD1. The germline gives CDR1 LNHDA, CDR2 SQIVND (reference sequence). J was trimmed by 1 base and V by 10 bases; bases with no gene match: 5. CDR3 length: 13 residues. DNA for the CDR3: TGTGCCACCAAAGGACAGGGGAACACTGAAGCTTTCTTT. As protein: CATKGQGNTEAFF. The full variable domain, completed using reference TRBV19 and TRBJ1-1, is DGGITQSPKYLFRKEGQNVTLSCEQNLNHDAMYWYRQDPGQGLRLIYYSQIVNDFQKGDIAEGYSVSREKKESFPLTVTSAQKNPTAFYLCATKGQGNTEAFFGQGTRLTVV.

The rearrangement uses TRBV7-8 and TRBJ1-4; 9 bases match TRBD1. The germline gives CDR1 SGHVS, CDR2 FQNEAQ. V shed 5 bases and J 0 bases; nucleotides not matched to a gene: 4. This CDR3 contains 16 residues. CDR3 amino acids: CASSPGQGATNEKLFF. In DNA, the CDR3 is TGTGCCAGCAGCCCGGGACAGGGTGCAACTAATGAAAAACTGTTTTTT.

The chain recombines TRBV7-8 with TRBJ1-1; D unresolved. CDR1 is SGHVS, CDR2 FQNEAQ, per germline. The CDR3 contains 13 residues. V gave up 5 bases and J gave up 7 bases, with 14 bases separating them. The CDR3 sequence: CASSLNSGYEAFF. CDR3 nucleotide sequence: TGTGCCAGCAGCCTTAATTCGGGGTATGAAGCTTTCTTT.

This clone appeared a few times. The rearrangement uses TRBV18 and TRBJ1-2, with 9 bases aligning to TRBD1. CDR1 is KGHSH, CDR2 LQKENI, per germline. Trimming removed 3 bases from V and 7 bases from J; junction bases left unmatched: 6. This CDR3 is 14 amino acids long. The CDR3 DNA reads TGTGCCAGCTCACCTCGACAGGGGGATTTTGGCTACACCTTC. Encoded protein: CASSPRQGDFGYTF.

This clone was recorded many times. In DNA form, the CDR3 reads TGTGCCAGCAGCAAAGGGTCCAGGGGGCCGGGAGGCTACGAGCAGTACTTC. It encodes CASSKGSRGPGGYEQYF. J is TRBJ2-7 and V is TRBV21-1; TRBD1 was called by the table and not checked on the DNA. TRBV21-1 is a listed pseudogene. This CDR3 is built from 17 residues.

In the case of this clone: One junction end disagrees with the germline gene, perhaps due to a read error. V is TRBV28 and J is TRBJ2-4, with D perhaps matching TRBD1 (6 bases). Germline V gene sequence: CDR1 MDHEN, CDR2 SYDVKM. This CDR3 is 15 amino acids long. In DNA, the CDR3 is TGTACCAGCACCCGCCCAGGGGAGGCCAAAAACATTCAGTACTTC. As protein: CTSTRPGEAKNIQYF.

The chain employs TRBV19 and TRBJ1-1, with TRBD1 matching over 7 bases. Germline CDR1 reads LNHDA; CDR2 reads SQIVND (reference sequence). The J segment lost 3 bases and the V segment lost 4 bases, leaving 5 bases of the junction unmatched. CDR3 length: 14 amino acids. This chain's CDR3 is CASSKITGDTEAFF. The CDR3 coding sequence is TGTGCCAGTAGTAAAATTACAGGGGACACTGAAGCTTTCTTT.

This chain joins TRBV12-5 and TRBJ2-2; D call uncertain. V gave up 3 bases and J gave up 5 bases, with 7 bases separating them. CDR3 length: 13 residues. In germline, CDR1 is LGHNT, CDR2 FRNRAP. CDR3 amino acids: CASGFLSTGELFF. Here the CDR3 DNA reads TGTGCTAGTGGTTTTTTGTCTACCGGGGAGCTGTTTTTT.

The chain combines TRBV2 with TRBJ2-7, with a possible D match to TRBD1 (5 bases). Germline loops: CDR1 SNHLY, CDR2 FYNNEI. V gave up 10 bases and J gave up 4 bases, with 17 bases separating them. The CDR3 has 13 residues. Here the CDR3 DNA reads TGTGCCATGAGCTCGGGCCCAGGGTACGAGCAGTACTTC. Its protein is CAMSSGPGYEQYF.

The rearrangement links TRBV28 to TRBJ2-2; D possibly corresponds to TRBD2 (6 bases). Germline CDR1 reads MDHEN; CDR2 reads SYDVKM. V was clipped by 6 bases and J by 3 bases, with 14 bases between them. This CDR3 has 15 residues. The CDR3 loop reads CASRFDGGYTGELFF. The CDR3, as DNA: TGTGCCAGCAGGTTCGACGGGGGATACACCGGGGAGCTGTTTTTT.

In regard to this clone: The same CDR3 arises from other DNA sequences in this sample as well. This chain links TRBV18 with TRBJ2-7; D is undetermined. CDR1 KGHSH and CDR2 LQKENI come from the germline V gene. The ends were cut back, 1 base at V and 0 bases at J, with 4 bases in the middle. The length of the CDR3 is 13 residues. The CDR3 nucleotides read TGTGCCAGCTCACCACTTAGCTCCTACGAGCAGTACTTC. Translation gives CASSPLSSYEQYF.

J is TRBJ2-1 and V is TRBV5-8; D is perhaps TRBD2 (5 bases). Per the germline V gene, CDR1 is SGHTS and CDR2 is YDEGEE. CDR3 length equals 15 residues. Deletions cut 7 bases from V and 4 bases from J, with 18 bases between. CDR3 loop: CASGSGSSWYNEQFF. The CDR3 DNA reads as TGTGCCAGCGGCTCCGGCTCTAGCTGGTACAATGAGCAGTTCTTC.

The genes are TRBV9 and TRBJ2-5, with D perhaps matching TRBD2 (5 bases). Germline V gene data show CDR1 as SGDLS and CDR2 as YYNGEE. The CDR3 consists of 14 residues. V was shortened by 6 bases and J by 4 bases, with 16 bases between the two germline ends. CDR3 DNA sequence: TGTGCCAGCACCACGACGGGGAGCGGAGAGACCCAGTACTTC. Its protein product is CASTTTGSGETQYF.